What follows are 2 T cell receptor beta chains derived from one specimen sequenced in a study of CXCR3-negative and CXCR3-positive naive CD8 T cells. It was by 5' RACE with UMI labels that the TRB cDNA libraries were prepared. TCRdb reworked the 5' RACE reads into one entry per CDR3 protein, no DNA. The specimen's table records 50,000 to 55,000 distinct CDR3 sequences. The sample taken for sequencing was naive CXCR3- CD8+ T cells from blood. Subset given: CD45RO-CCR7+CD27+CD95- naive CD8+ T cells lacking CXCR3 (TNR3-). The receptors were gathered from a human donor in good health. Some clones in this sample may be carry-over from other donors' samples.

The chain recombines TRBV25-1 with TRBJ2-1; the D gene TCRdb calls, TRBD1, cannot be checked with no DNA. The CDR3 length is 17 residues. Germline V gives CDR1 MGHDK, CDR2 SYGVNS. CDR3 loop: CASSEYFGGNRYNEQFF. The full variable domain, with the rest looked up from reference TRBV25-1 and TRBJ2-1, is EADIYQTPRYLVIGTGKKITLECSQTMGHDKMYWYQQDPGMELHLIHYSYGVNSTEKGDLSSESTVSRIRTEHFPLTLESARPSHTSQYLCASSEYFGGNRYNEQFFGPGTRLTVL.

V and J are TRBV4-2 and TRBJ2-2; lacking DNA, the TRBD2 call made by TCRdb goes unchecked. This CDR3 is built from 15 residues. Germline CDR1 LGHNA, CDR2 YNFKEQ. The CDR3 here is CASSQDSGGAGELFF.